This entry lists 11 T cell receptor beta chains sequenced from one sample in a study of T cell changes during pregnancy in multiple sclerosis. TCRdb's table, derived via immunoSEQ multiplex PCR, lists solely in-frame clones and lacks some. The sample shows 79,000 or so clones, over 85% of them seen only once. The sequencing used CD4+ T cells from peripheral blood mononuclear cells, collected before pregnancy. The receptors were sampled from a female donor with multiple sclerosis, enrolled in a pregnancy study.

The chain couples TRBV6-5 to TRBJ2-1; 7 bases are shared with TRBD1. Germline V lookup: CDR1 MNHEY, CDR2 SVGAGI. The length of the CDR3 is 15 residues. The ends lost 0 bases at V and 10 bases at J; junction bases unmatched: 9. DNA for the CDR3: TGTGCCAGCAGTTACTCCGGGACAGTGGGCAGGGAGCAGTTCTTC. As protein: CASSYSGTVGREQFF.

The V gene is TRBV25-1, the J gene TRBJ1-2; D not resolved. Germline V gene lookup returns CDR1 MGHDK and CDR2 SYGVNS. V lost 10 bases to trimming and J lost 4 bases, with 13 bases between them. The CDR3 has 12 amino acids. The CDR3 DNA sequence: TGTGCCACCTCGGAGGGTGCCTATGGCTACACCTTC. Its translation: CATSEGAYGYTF.

This sequence joins TRBV6-6 and TRBJ2-1; no reliable D call. Trimming left V 6 bases short and J 8 bases short, with 20 bases between. This CDR3 has 15 amino acids. Germline V CDR1 and CDR2: MNHNY, SVGAGI (reference sequence). This CDR3 is CASRLGERPPHEQFF. In nucleotides, the CDR3 is TGTGCCAGCAGACTGGGTGAGAGGCCCCCCCATGAGCAGTTCTTC.

V gene TRBV6-1 combines with J gene TRBJ2-7, with a tentative D call TRBD1 (6 bases). The V end was cut by 6 bases, the J end by 4 bases, with 10 bases between. This CDR3 comprises 12 residues. Germline V gives CDR1 MNHNS, CDR2 SASEGT. The CDR3 spells CASRAQGYEQYF. The CDR3 DNA follows: TGTGCCAGCAGGGCACAGGGTTACGAGCAGTACTTC.

V gene TRBV14 combines with J gene TRBJ1-2; perhaps TRBD1 as D (6 bases). The CDR3 length is 14 residues. CDR1 is SGHDN and CDR2 is FVKESK in the germline V gene. The V end was cut by 0 bases, the J end by 8 bases, with 13 bases between. The CDR3 sequence is CASSQDRGRGGYTF. The CDR3 DNA sequence: TGTGCCAGCAGCCAAGATCGCGGCAGGGGCGGCTACACCTTC. Drawing the rest from reference TRBV14 and TRBJ1-2, the complete variable domain is EAGVTQFPSHSVIEKGQTVTLRCDPISGHDNLYWYRRVMGKEIKFLLHFVKESKQDESGMPNNRFLAERTGGTYSTLKVQPAELEDSGVYFCASSQDRGRGGYTFGSGTRLTVV.

The V and J genes are TRBV9 and TRBJ2-3; 10 nucleotides agree with TRBD2. CDR1 SGDLS and CDR2 YYNGEE come from the germline V gene. J was trimmed by 0 bases and V by 0 bases; bases with no gene match: 7. The CDR3 has 18 amino acids. For the CDR3, the DNA is TGTGCCAGCAGCGTAGGAGCGGGGGGGCGACCTAGCACAGATACGCAGTATTTT. This codes for CASSVGAGGRPSTDTQYF.

This rearrangement joins TRBV5-4 to TRBJ2-5; 8 positions agree with TRBD2. Trimming cost V 4 bases and J 4 bases; bases outside gene matches: 6. CDR1 is SGHNT, CDR2 YYREEE, per germline (reference sequence). There are 14 residues in the CDR3. CDR3 loop: CASSPLAGRETQYF. DNA of the CDR3: TGTGCCAGCAGCCCATTAGCGGGGCGAGAGACCCAGTACTTC.

The CDR3 nucleotides read TGTGCCAGCAGTCCTCCCTGGCTAGCGGGGGAGACCCAGTACTTC. This translates into CASSPPWLAGETQYF. The genes are TRBV6-1 and TRBJ2-5; 9 bases line up with TRBD2. The CDR3 covers 15 residues. The V segment lost 5 bases and the J segment 5 bases; nucleotides outside the gene matches: 9. From germline, CDR1 is MNHNS and CDR2 SASEGT.

The chain is built from TRBV5-1 and TRBJ2-3; 9 nucleotides agree with TRBD2. The V gene's germline CDR1 is SGHRS and CDR2 YFSETQ. With V trimmed by 3 bases and J by 3 bases, 8 bases remained unmatched. The CDR3 length is 16 residues. This CDR3 is CASSSGESGGTDTQYF. CDR3 sequence (DNA): TGCGCCAGCAGCTCCGGAGAAAGCGGGGGGACAGATACGCAGTATTTT.

The V and J genes are TRBV7-9 and TRBJ2-3; 7 nucleotides align to TRBD1. After removal of 2 bases from V and 6 bases from J, the junction contained 8 bases not matched to a gene. CDR3 length equals 15 residues. The germline gives CDR1 SEHNR, CDR2 FQNEAQ (reference sequence). This CDR3 is CASSLREQGEDTQYF. CDR3 DNA: TGTGCCAGCAGCTTACGTGAGCAGGGGGAGGATACGCAGTATTTT.

This sequence joins TRBV10-3 and TRBJ2-7, with a weak D call TRBD2 (5 bases). The germline gives CDR1 ENHRY, CDR2 SYGVKD. Trimming took 0 bases from V and 0 from J, leaving 6 bases between them. The CDR3 spans 14 residues. The chain's CDR3 is CAISESGSSYEQYF. CDR3 coding DNA: TGTGCCATCAGTGAGTCAGGGAGCTCCTACGAGCAGTACTTC.